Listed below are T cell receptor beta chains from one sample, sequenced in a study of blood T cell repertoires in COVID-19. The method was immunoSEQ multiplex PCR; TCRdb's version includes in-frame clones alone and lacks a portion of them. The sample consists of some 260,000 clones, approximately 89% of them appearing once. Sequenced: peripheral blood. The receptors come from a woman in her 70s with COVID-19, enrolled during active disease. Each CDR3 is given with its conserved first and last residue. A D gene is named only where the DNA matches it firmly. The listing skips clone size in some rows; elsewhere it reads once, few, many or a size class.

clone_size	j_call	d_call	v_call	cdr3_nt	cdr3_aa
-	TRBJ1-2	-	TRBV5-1	TGCGCCAGCAGCTTGGGGGCAGATAACTATGGCTACACCTTC	CASSLGADNYGYTF
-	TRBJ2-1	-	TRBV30	TGTGCCTGGAGGTTTCTGGGGAGCTCCTACAATGAGCAGTTCTTC	CAWRFLGSSYNEQFF
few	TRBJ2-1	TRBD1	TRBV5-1	TGCGCCAGCAGCTTGGCCGGGACAGACTACAATGAGCAGTTCTTC	CASSLAGTDYNEQFF
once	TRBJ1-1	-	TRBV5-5	TGTGCCAGCAGCTTAACTTCCACTGAAGCTTTCTTT	CASSLTSTEAFF
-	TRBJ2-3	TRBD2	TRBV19	TGTGCCAGTAGCGACCCGGGACTAGCGACCACAGATACGCAGTATTTT	CASSDPGLATTDTQYF
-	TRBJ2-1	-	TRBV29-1	TGCAGCGTTTTGGCAGGGCTACTCAATGAGCAGTTCTTC	CSVLAGLLNEQFF
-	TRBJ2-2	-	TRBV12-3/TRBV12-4	TGTGCCAGCAGACGAACAGAGACCGGGGAGCTGTTTTTT	CASRRTETGELFF
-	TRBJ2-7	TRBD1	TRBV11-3	TGTGCCAGCAGCTTAGTTTCGCCGGGACAGGGGTTTCAAGAGCAGTACTTC	CASSLVSPGQGFQEQYF
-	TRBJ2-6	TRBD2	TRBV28	TGTGCCAGTGCGGCGGGGGGGTTCGAAGTCCTGACTTTC	CASAAGGFEVLTF
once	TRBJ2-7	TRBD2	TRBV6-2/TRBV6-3	TGTGCCAGCAGTTACGGAGGTGGAGGGACTAGGTCCTACGAGCAGTACTTC	CASSYGGGGTRSYEQYF
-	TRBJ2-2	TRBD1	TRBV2	TGTGCCAGCAAGGGAGCAGGGGGCACCGGGGAGCTGTTTTTT	CASKGAGGTGELFF
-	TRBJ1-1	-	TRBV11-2	TGTGCCAGCAGCTTAGATCCCCAGTCTGAAGCTTTCTTT	CASSLDPQSEAFF
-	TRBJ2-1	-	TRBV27	TGTGCCAGCCATCTATGGACTCCTCTATCGGTGGGAAATGAGCAGTTCTTC	CASHLWTPLSVGNEQFF
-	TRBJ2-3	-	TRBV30	TGTGCCTGGAGTCTAGGGGGAGGGGTTCAGTATTTT	CAWSLGGGVQYF
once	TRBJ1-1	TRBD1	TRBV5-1	TGCGCCAGCAGCTCCAGGGGGCTAGACACTGAAGCTTTCTTT	CASSSRGLDTEAFF
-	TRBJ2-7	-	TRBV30	TGTGCCTGGAGTGTACAAAGGACAGAGCAGTACTTC	CAWSVQRTEQYF
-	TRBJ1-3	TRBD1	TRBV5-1	TGCGCCAGCAGCTCCGGACAGGGGGAAAACACCATATATTTT	CASSSGQGENTIYF
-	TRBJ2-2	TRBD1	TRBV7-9	TGTGCCAGCAGCTTCCCACTCGGACAGGGGATAGGGGAGCTGTTTTTT	CASSFPLGQGIGELFF
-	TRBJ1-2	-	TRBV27	TGTGCCAGCAGGGGGGGGGCCGGCTATGGCTACACCTTC	CASRGGAGYGYTF
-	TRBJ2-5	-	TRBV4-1	TGCGCCAGCAGCCAAGAGTCCAGGGTAAGAGAGACCCAGTACTTC	CASSQESRVRETQYF
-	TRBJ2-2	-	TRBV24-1	TGTGCCACCAGTGTAGAGGCTACGGCAGGGATCGGGGAGCTGTTTTTT	CATSVEATAGIGELFF
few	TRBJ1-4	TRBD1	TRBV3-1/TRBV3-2	TGTGCCAGCAGCCAGTCGGGACAGGGTAATGAAAAACTGTTTTTT	CASSQSGQGNEKLFF
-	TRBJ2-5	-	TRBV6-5	TGTGCCAGCAGCCGTACAGGGCTCGGGGATGAGACCCAGTACTTC	CASSRTGLGDETQYF
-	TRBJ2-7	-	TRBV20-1	TGCAGTGCTACAGACAACTACGAGCAGTACTTC	CSATDNYEQYF
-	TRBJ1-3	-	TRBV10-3	TGTGCCATCAGTGCGTATGTTTTAGGGGATTCTGGAAACACCATATATTTT	CAISAYVLGDSGNTIYF
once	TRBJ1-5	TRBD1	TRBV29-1	TGCAGCGTCAGGACAGGGGGATTGGACAATCAGCCCCAGCATTTT	CSVRTGGLDNQPQHF
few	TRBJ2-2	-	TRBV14	TGTGCCAGCAGCCTCCCCAGTTTTTCCGGGGTCGCCGGGGAGCTGTTTTTT	CASSLPSFSGVAGELFF
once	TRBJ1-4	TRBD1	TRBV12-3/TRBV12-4	TGTGCCAGTGGGACAGCTAATGAAAAACTGTTTTTT	CASGTANEKLFF
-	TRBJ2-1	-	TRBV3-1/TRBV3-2	TGTGCCAGCAGCCAAGAGAACAGGGGGAGGGTAGCGGTTAATGAGCAGTTCTTC	CASSQENRGRVAVNEQFF
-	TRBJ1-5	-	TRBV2	TGTGCCAGCAGTCAACAGGGAGTACACAATCAGCCCCAGCATTTT	CASSQQGVHNQPQHF
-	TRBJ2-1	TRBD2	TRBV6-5	TGTGCCAGCAGCCCACAGCGGGAGTCCAATGAGCAGTTCTTC	CASSPQRESNEQFF
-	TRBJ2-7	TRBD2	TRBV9	TGTGCCAGCAGCGTAGCTGCGGGAGCTACCTACGAGCAGTACTTC	CASSVAAGATYEQYF
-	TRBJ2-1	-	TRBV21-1	TGTGCCAGCAGCACCCCGGGAGGAACCAATGAGCAGTTCTTC	CASSTPGGTNEQFF
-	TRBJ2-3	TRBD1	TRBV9	TGTGCCAGCGCGGGACAGGGGATGACTCTTAGCACAGATACGCAGTATTTT	CASAGQGMTLSTDTQYF
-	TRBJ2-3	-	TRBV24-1	TGTGCCACCAGTGATCCTAGCACAGATACGCAGTATTTT	CATSDPSTDTQYF
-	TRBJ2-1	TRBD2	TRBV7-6	TGTGCCAGCAGCCTATCACTAGCGGGAGCTGTGAATAATGAGCAGTTCTTC	CASSLSLAGAVNNEQFF
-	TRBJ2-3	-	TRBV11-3	TGTGCCAGCAGCCTGGGTGGACATCGCACAGATACGCAGTATTTT	CASSLGGHRTDTQYF
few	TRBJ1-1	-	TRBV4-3	TGCGCCAGCAGCCTGGGCAGGAACACTGAAGCTTTCTTT	CASSLGRNTEAFF
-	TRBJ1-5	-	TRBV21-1	TGTGCCAGCAGCAACCCGGGACAGGGGGTTTGGCGCAATCAGCCCCAGCATTTT	CASSNPGQGVWRNQPQHF
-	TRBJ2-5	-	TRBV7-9	TGTGCCAGCAGCTCTCCCCCCCGACAGGCTTGCCAAGAGACCCAGTACTTC	CASSSPPRQACQETQYF
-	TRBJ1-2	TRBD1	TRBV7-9	TGTGCCAGCAGCTCGTCGGGACAGTTCAACTATGGCTACACCTTC	CASSSSGQFNYGYTF
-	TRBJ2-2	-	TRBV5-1	TGCGCCAGCAGCTTGGCCGGGCAGGGTCGCACCGGGGAGCTGTTTTTT	CASSLAGQGRTGELFF
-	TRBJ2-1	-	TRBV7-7	TGTGCTAGCAGCCAAAGCCGTTTAGCTCATGAGCAGTTCTTC	CASSQSRLAHEQFF
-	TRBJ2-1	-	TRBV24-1	TGTGCCACCAGTGACCGGGGAGAACAATACAATGAGCAGTTCTTC	CATSDRGEQYNEQFF
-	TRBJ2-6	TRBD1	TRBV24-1	TGTGCCACCAGTGACCCAGGGACAGGGGGCACGACTGGGGCCAACGTCCTGACTTTC	CATSDPGTGGTTGANVLTF
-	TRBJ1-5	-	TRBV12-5	TGTGCTAGTGCCCAACAGGGTAGCAATCAGCCCCAGCATTTT	CASAQQGSNQPQHF
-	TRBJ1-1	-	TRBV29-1	TGCAGCGTTGATGACGGGAGGCTCCTGAACACTGAAGCTTTCTTT	CSVDDGRLLNTEAFF
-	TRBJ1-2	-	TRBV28	TGTGCCAGCGCAGGGGACCTTTATGGCTACACCTTC	CASAGDLYGYTF
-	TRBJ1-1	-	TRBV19	TGTGCCAGTAGAGTCCTCGGCAGGGTAGGCACTGAAGCTTTCTTT	CASRVLGRVGTEAFF
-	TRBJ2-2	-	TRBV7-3	TGTGCCAGCAGCTTAACGTCGCGCGGGACCGGGGAGCTGTTTTTT	CASSLTSRGTGELFF
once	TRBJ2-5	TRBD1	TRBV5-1	TGCGCCAGCAGCTTAACGGGACAGGGGACGGAGACCCAGTACTTC	CASSLTGQGTETQYF
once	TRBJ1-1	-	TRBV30	TGTGCCTGGGGCAGGAACACTGAAGCTTTCTTT	CAWGRNTEAFF
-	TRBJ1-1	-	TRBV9	TGTGCCAGCAGCGACCTGCGGGGGATGAACACTGAAGCTTTCTTT	CASSDLRGMNTEAFF
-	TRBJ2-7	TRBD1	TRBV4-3	TGCGCCAGCAGCCAAGATGGGACAGTGGGCTCCGAGCAGTACTTC	CASSQDGTVGSEQYF